This TCR beta chain was documented in a study of blood T cell repertoires in COVID-19. Study-level background: Samples came from the United States, Italy and Spain, spanning acute and convalescent COVID-19.

CDR3 size: 14 residues. Germline assignment: CDR1 SGHRS and CDR2 YFSETQ. V lost 4 bases to trimming and J lost 6 bases, with 16 bases between them. Original processing methods: Amplification from reference gene primers served as the basis for estimated nucleated cell counts. The protocol was immunoSEQ multiplex PCR, while the TCRdb copy is restricted to in-frame clones and leaves out a portion. That table supplies the V and J calls and clone size; D and trimming were determined from the DNA. Altogether 90,000 to 100,000 clones are present, 80% to 90% being singletons, with the ten largest covering roughly 25%.

The chain has TRBV5-1 and TRBJ1-2; perhaps TRBD1 as D (6 bases). The sequence came from a man aged 55 to 70 with acute or convalescent COVID-19. The sample taken for sequencing was peripheral blood. The CDR3 here is CASSQNQGSDGYTF. CDR3 DNA sequence: TGCGCCAGCAGCCAAAATCAGGGGTCCGATGGCTACACCTTC.